These 27 T cell receptor beta chains were sequenced from one sample in a study of shared clonotypes between healthy human individuals. TCRdb keeps only in-frame clones here, not all; method: immunoSEQ multiplex PCR. The table lists 980,000 or so clones, approximately 80% of them singletons, with about 1.5% in the top ten. The sequenced material came from memory CD4+ T cells sorted from blood. Subset meaning: CD45RA-negative fraction. The receptors shown here come from a young man in good health.

The gene calls are TRBV10-2 and TRBJ1-1; D call uncertain. Trimming removed 0 bases at V and 10 bases at J, with 9 bases between. The CDR3 has 12 amino acids. Germline CDR1 WSHSY, CDR2 SAAADI. In DNA, the CDR3 is TGCGCCAGCAGTGAGTCTAAGGGCGCAGCTTTCTTT. The encoded protein is CASSESKGAAFF.

In nucleotides, the CDR3 is TGTGCCAGCAGCCCAACGGGACAGCTCACAGATACGCAGTATTTT. Its protein product is CASSPTGQLTDTQYF. V usage is TRBV7-2 and J usage is TRBJ2-3; 7 bases map to TRBD1. Germline CDR1 is SGHTA and CDR2 is FQGNSA. The CDR3 has 15 residues. The V and J ends lost 5 bases and 2 bases, in that order; junction bases with no gene match: 7.

The chain uses TRBV7-9 and TRBJ2-3; TRBD1 agrees at 7 bases. Germline V gene data show CDR1 as SEHNR and CDR2 as FQNEAQ (reference sequence). The CDR3 is 14 amino acids. J gave up 11 bases and V 7 bases, and 15 bases lay outside the gene matches. The CDR3 loop is CASTPPGATGRQYF. DNA for the CDR3: TGTGCCAGCACCCCCCCCGGGGCGACAGGGAGGCAGTATTTT.

The genes are TRBV6-6 and TRBJ2-3, with 8 bases lining up with TRBD2. Germline V CDR1 and CDR2: MNHNY, SVGAGI (reference sequence). There are 14 residues in the CDR3. V lost 8 bases and J lost 0; bases outside the gene matches: 4. The CDR3 DNA sequence: TGTGCCAGCGAAGGCGGGGGGAGCACAGATACGCAGTATTTT. Translation: CASEGGGSTDTQYF.

The genes are TRBV5-4 and TRBJ2-5; the match to TRBD1 covers 7 bases. CDR3 length: 13 residues. Germline CDR1 is SGHNT and CDR2 is YYREEE (reference sequence). Unmatched junction bases numbered 3, after V lost 4 bases and J lost 3 bases. For the CDR3, the DNA is TGTGCCAGCAGCGTCACAGGGGAAGAGACCCAGTACTTC. This translates into CASSVTGEETQYF.

The chain links TRBV29-1 to TRBJ2-3; D not certain. The CDR3 consists of 13 residues. CDR1 and CDR2 (germline): SQVTM, ANQGSEA. V was clipped by 4 bases and J by 2 bases, with 10 bases between them. CDR3 nucleotide sequence: TGCAGCGTTGGACCCGCCTTCACAGATACGCAGTATTTT. It specifies CSVGPAFTDTQYF.

With regard to this clone: The identical CDR3 is also encoded by other nucleotide sequences in the sample. The rearrangement uses TRBV28 and TRBJ1-1; D is undetermined. The V end was cut by 6 bases, the J end by 1 base, with 9 bases between. In germline, CDR1 is MDHEN, CDR2 SYDVKM. The CDR3 has 13 amino acids. CDR3 sequence reads: CASSRGGNTEAFF. In nucleotides, the CDR3 is TGTGCCAGCAGCCGGGGTGGGAACACTGAAGCTTTCTTT.

The chain uses TRBV9 and TRBJ2-1; 9 bases align to TRBD2. CDR1 is SGDLS and CDR2 is YYNGEE in the germline V gene. V lost 1 base to trimming and J lost 3 bases; unmatched junction nucleotides: 2. The CDR3 sequence is 15 residues long. The CDR3 loop reads CASSVTSGFYNEQFF. As DNA, the CDR3 is TGTGCCAGCAGCGTAACTAGCGGGTTCTACAATGAGCAGTTCTTC.

The V call is TRBV7-9, the J call TRBJ2-7; 7 bases fit TRBD2. CDR1 is SEHNR and CDR2 is FQNEAQ in the germline V gene (reference sequence). The CDR3 loop spans 17 amino acids. Trimming took 2 bases from V and 2 from J; bases not matched to a gene: 12. The CDR3 nucleotides are TGTGCCAGCAGCTTACAGGCTAGCGGCTTGCACGCCTACGAGCAGTACTTC. Amino acids: CASSLQASGLHAYEQYF.

A few counts support this clone. V usage is TRBV7-9 and J usage is TRBJ1-2; a weak D match, TRBD1 (5 bases). The germline CDR1 and CDR2 sequences are SEHNR and FQNEAQ (reference sequence). V was pared by 2 bases and J by 4 bases, with 14 bases between. The CDR3 covers 15 residues. The chain's CDR3 is CASSLSSSGPYGYTF. CDR3 sequence (DNA): TGTGCCAGCAGCTTAAGTTCGTCGGGGCCCTATGGCTACACCTTC.

The chain joins TRBV27 to TRBJ2-7, with D possibly TRBD1 on 6 matching bases. V was cut by 3 bases and J by 6 bases, with 15 bases left in between. The CDR3 covers 14 residues. Per germline, CDR1 MNHEY and CDR2 SMNVEV (reference sequence). The CDR3 loop reads CASSFRGRGGEQYF. CDR3 DNA sequence: TGTGCCAGCAGTTTCCGGGGAAGAGGGGGCGAGCAGTACTTC.

In nucleotides, the CDR3 is TGTGCCAGCAGTAAGGACAGGGTAGGCGAGCAGTACTTC. Residues: CASSKDRVGEQYF. This sequence joins TRBV27 and TRBJ2-7, with TRBD1 matching 8 bases. The CDR3 is 13 amino acids. Germline CDR1 and CDR2: MNHEY and SMNVEV (reference sequence). The V segment lost 5 bases and the J segment 6 bases; nucleotides outside the gene matches: 6.

In its sample, this clone was seen a few times. The chain uses TRBV4-1 and TRBJ2-5; D remains ambiguous. This CDR3 comprises 14 residues. V was trimmed by 5 bases and J by 0 bases, leaving 10 bases between them. Germline V CDR1 and CDR2: MGHRA, YSYEKL. CDR3 loop: CASSVTAYQETQYF. The CDR3 region has the DNA TGCGCCAGCAGCGTCACAGCGTACCAAGAGACCCAGTACTTC.

This chain joins TRBV4-2 and TRBJ2-7; 7 nucleotides align to TRBD2. This CDR3 is 17 amino acids long. CDR1 LGHNA and CDR2 YNFKEQ come from the germline V gene. The trim removed 0 bases at V and 0 bases at J, leaving 8 bases unmatched. The CDR3 nucleotides are TGTGCCAGCAGCCAAGATCAAGCTAGCGGCTTCTCCTACGAGCAGTACTTC. Translating gives CASSQDQASGFSYEQYF.

This sequence joins TRBV6-5 and TRBJ1-2; maybe TRBD1 (5 bases). This CDR3 has 13 amino acids. The V gene lost 7 bases and the J gene lost 5 bases, with 14 bases spanning the gap. Germline V gene data show CDR1 as MNHEY and CDR2 as SVGAGI. CDR3 DNA: TGTGCCAGCACCGGGGGGTTTTGGTATGGCTACACCTTC. Its protein is CASTGGFWYGYTF.

The chain couples TRBV6-5 to TRBJ2-1; 7 nucleotides match TRBD1. Germline CDR1 is MNHEY and CDR2 is SVGAGI. Trimming at V came to 0 bases and at J to 6 bases, leaving 5 bases not matched to a gene. The length of the CDR3 is 15 residues. The chain's CDR3 is CASSYSSTGPNEQFF. The CDR3, as DNA: TGTGCCAGCAGTTACTCCTCGACAGGGCCCAATGAGCAGTTCTTC.

This clone has only a few counts. The rearrangement joins TRBV30 to TRBJ1-1; 8 bases match TRBD1. The ends lost 4 bases at V and 5 bases at J; junction bases unmatched: 9. This CDR3 spans 14 amino acids. CDR1 is GTSNPN and CDR2 is SVGIG in the germline V gene (reference sequence). This chain's CDR3 is CAWTIDRGKTEAFF. As DNA, the CDR3 is TGTGCCTGGACGATAGACAGGGGTAAAACTGAAGCTTTCTTT.

V usage is TRBV5-6 and J usage is TRBJ2-1; 7 positions match TRBD1. CDR1 and CDR2 (germline): SGHDT, YYEEEE. With 2 bases clipped from V and 7 bases from J, the junction kept 9 bases outside the gene matches. CDR3 length: 15 residues. CDR3 in amino acids: CASSFRDSPRNEQFF. The CDR3 nucleotides are TGTGCCAGCAGCTTCAGGGACAGCCCAAGGAATGAGCAGTTCTTC.

The rearrangement joins TRBV10-3 to TRBJ2-1; 10 bases are a match to TRBD2. Trimming at V came to 5 bases and at J to 9 bases, leaving 13 bases not matched to a gene. This CDR3 contains 16 residues. CDR1 is ENHRY, CDR2 SYGVKD, per germline. This CDR3 is CAISQNSLAGEGEQFF. The CDR3 DNA reads as TGTGCCATCAGTCAAAACAGCCTAGCGGGAGAGGGTGAGCAGTTCTTC.

CDR3: CASSIDGLTYEQYF. In nucleotides, the CDR3 is TGTGCCAGTAGTATAGATGGACTTACCTACGAGCAGTACTTC. The chain joins TRBV19 to TRBJ2-7; possibly TRBD2 for D (5 bases). Trimming left V 0 bases short and J 2 bases short, with 8 bases between. CDR3 size: 14 residues. Germline values: CDR1 LNHDA, CDR2 SQIVND (reference sequence).

The V call is TRBV5-1, the J call TRBJ2-3, with 8 nucleotides matching TRBD2. This CDR3 is 16 amino acids long. V lost 4 bases to trimming and J lost 3 bases; unmatched junction nucleotides: 10. The germline CDR1 and CDR2 sequences are SGHRS and YFSETQ. CDR3 sequence: CASSLGEAGATDTQYF. In nucleotides, the CDR3 is TGCGCCAGCAGCCTGGGTGAAGCGGGAGCGACAGATACGCAGTATTTT.

This clone was seen a handful of times. A clone one base away is much larger, so this may be a read error. The genes are TRBV9 and TRBJ2-2; D remains ambiguous. Looked up from germline, CDR1 is SGDLS and CDR2 is YYNGEE. The V gene lost 0 bases and the J gene lost 0 bases, with 3 bases spanning the gap. CDR3 length equals 14 residues. Written as DNA, the CDR3 is TGTGCCAGCAGCGTAGTATCGAACACCGGGGAGCTGTTTTTT. Amino acid sequence: CASSVVSNTGELFF.

The gene calls are TRBV28 and TRBJ2-4; 9 bases match TRBD1. This CDR3 has 14 amino acids. CDR1 and CDR2 from the germline V gene are MDHEN and SYDVKM. V lost 4 bases and J lost 9; bases outside the gene matches: 7. The CDR3 region is CASSYRGLSSIQYF. As DNA, the CDR3 is TGTGCCAGCAGTTACAGGGGGCTTTCTTCCATTCAGTACTTC.

There are a few counts of this clone. The rearrangement joins TRBV15 to TRBJ2-2, with 7 bases identical to TRBD1. Germline V lookup: CDR1 LNHNV, CDR2 YYDKDF (reference sequence). Trimming at V came to 5 bases and at J to 2 bases, leaving 5 bases not matched to a gene. This CDR3 has 15 residues. The CDR3 sequence is CATSADRVNTGELFF. The CDR3, as DNA: TGTGCCACCAGCGCTGACAGGGTTAACACCGGGGAGCTGTTTTTT.

V and J are TRBV5-4 and TRBJ1-4; 9 positions match TRBD1. Germline V lookup: CDR1 SGHNT, CDR2 YYREEE (reference sequence). The CDR3 sequence is 15 residues long. V was clipped by 3 bases and J by 2 bases; unmatched bases: 2. CDR3 residues: CASSWGQGTNEKLFF. CDR3 sequence (DNA): TGTGCCAGCAGCTGGGGACAGGGCACTAATGAAAAACTGTTTTTT.

The table lists this clone with a few counts. The V gene is TRBV5-1, the J gene TRBJ2-1; a weak D match, TRBD2 (5 bases). V was shortened by 3 bases and J by 8 bases, with 15 bases between the two germline ends. This CDR3 is 14 amino acids long. Germline V gene lookup returns CDR1 SGHRS and CDR2 YFSETQ. For the CDR3, the DNA is TGCGCCAGCAGCTCGAAGGACTGGCGAGATGAGCAGTTCTTC. Its protein product is CASSSKDWRDEQFF.

In DNA form, the CDR3 reads TGTGCCAGCAGTCCCAGGGATATCGGTAACACTGAAGCTTTCTTT. Amino acid sequence: CASSPRDIGNTEAFF. The rearrangement uses TRBV28 and TRBJ1-1; possible D gene TRBD1, 5 bases. Trimming removed 5 bases at V and 2 bases at J, with 15 bases between. This CDR3 has 15 residues. Germline loops: CDR1 MDHEN, CDR2 SYDVKM.